Sequencing of this TCR beta chain was carried out in a study of somatic mutations in cytotoxic T cells in rheumatoid arthritis (dated by TCRdb to about 2017). Concerning the study at large: Before any treatment started and right after they were diagnosed, patients gave peripheral blood samples (approximately 33 ml EDTA). A FACSAria II or Sony SH800 was used to flow-sort some V beta antibody-stained T-cell populations at nearly 100% purity, and TCRB sequencing was also done on sorted V beta1+ cells. The study asked whether expanded CD8+ T-cell clones in newly diagnosed, untreated rheumatoid arthritis carry somatic mutations, and used TCRB deep sequencing to characterize clonality. Patients and controls did not essentially differ in median age, which was nearly identical between the groups. TCRB deep sequencing covered approximately 64 patients with rheumatoid arthritis along with about 20 healthy controls. Study-level results and caveats: CD8+ clonality increased with age in patients (Spearman r ≈ 0.46) but not in healthy controls. In 8 of 65 patients the largest CD8+ clone exceeded 20% of CD8+ cells, and several identical CD8+ TCRB sequences were shared between blood and synovial fluid. It was unknown which antigens the expanded CD8+ clones targeted, and their absence from virus-specific databases did not exclude viral specificity. The finding that TRBV07 was slightly underrepresented in patients was left unadjusted for multiple comparisons. CD8+ T-cell clonality in rheumatoid arthritis patients was not significantly different from that in age-matched healthy controls.

Sequencing of TCRB CDR3 was done on genomic DNA with the immunoSEQ assay. The authors processed their data as follows. Published virus-specific TCRB sequences were compared with patient CD8+ clones larger than 1%, and only a few matches were found. Only productive TCRB rearrangements were included in the analyses. Clonality was calculated as a Shannon entropy-based productive clonality index, and a clone was defined by a unique TCRB CDR3 sequence. The template counts of each clone relative to the total templates per sample were used to calculate repertoire overlap between two samples. V-gene usage measured by flow cytometry correlated with TCRB sequencing V-gene usage, with a Spearman r of about 0.61. TCRdb took this table from immuneACCESS and kept in-frame rearrangements with V and J called. Such tables lack part of the clones; where checked against another copy, unresolved V genes explain under half of the gap, and the rest is unexplained. V and J calls plus clone size are reproduced from that table; the DNA served to infer D and trimming. The sample yields just over 20,000 clones; around four fifths were counted once. The ten largest clones represent approximately 15% of the sample.

On an AutoMACS, CD4+ and CD8+ cells were isolated via positive magnetic bead selection, and their purity was verified by flow cytometry. Clonal expansions were first screened by flow cytometry with a TCR V beta antibody panel, then characterized by TCRB deep sequencing of sorted CD8+ fractions. Isolation of peripheral blood mononuclear cells was done through Ficoll-Paque PLUS density gradient separation. Using Nucleospin Tissue or Tissue XS kits, DNA was extracted from CD4-enriched, CD8-enriched or PBMC samples, with quantification by a Qubit 2.0 fluorometer. As regards this clone: Which antigen it targets is not known. No quality values exist for individual bases; no much larger clone is one base distant.

CDR1 is given as SEHNR and CDR2 as FQNEAQ, both from the germline V gene (reference sequence). V lost 6 bases and J lost 2 bases, and the count of bases not matched to a germline gene is 6. The CDR3 measures 14 amino acids from cysteine to phenylalanine. Here the CDR3 DNA is all that survives: 42 bases in frame from base 1. In this chain, TRBV7-9 is recombined with TRBJ1-1; 7 central nucleotides agree with TRBD1. The TCR comes from an adult with rheumatoid arthritis. The specimen sequenced was CD8+ T cells sorted from blood. The CDR3 protein: CASREQGGNTEAFF. The nucleotide sequence reads as follows: TGTGCCAGCAGGGAGCAGGGGGGAAACACTGAAGCTTTCTTT.